This TCR beta chain originates from a study of T cells after posttransplantation cyclophosphamide. The naive gate required viable CD3+CD4+ or CD3+CD8+ cells with CCR7+CD45RA+CD45RO-CD95-CD27+CD28+ phenotype. The related graft donor's blood sample was taken on the day of bone marrow donation. Comment on this clone: Its antigen is not known.

Overall study results and limits: Skin or GI-infiltrating T cells shared few TRB sequences with blood. Donor-recipient repertoire similarity was low at 1-2 months, rising over year one.

Between the trimmed V and J ends, which lost 3 bases and 0 bases, there was a span of 6 bases. Germline V gives CDR1 MNHNS, CDR2 SASEGT. CDR3 length equals 13 residues. Here immunoSEQ multiplex PCR was the method, and the copy in TCRdb shows in-frame clones only, minus some. Here the sample spans approximately 9,700 clones, 98% being singletons. This clonotype originated in a woman between 55 and 75 years old in good health, CMV-negative, and a related stem cell transplant donor. Specimen: naive CD4+ T cells sorted from PBMCs. The chain recombines TRBV6-1 with TRBJ2-7; D is uncertain. Here the CDR3 reads CASSEAVSYEQYF. CDR3 nucleotides: TGTGCCAGCAGTGAGGCAGTCTCCTACGAGCAGTACTTC.